The rows below give T cell receptor beta chains drawn from one sample of a study of early T cells in non-severe SARS-CoV-2 infection. TCRdb re-analysed the 5' RACE reads in MiXCR, keeping a single row per CDR3 protein. The repertoire holds approximately 65,000 distinct CDR3 sequences, around 9.9% seen once, with around 5.8% in the top ten. Sequenced input: whole blood. The source of these receptors is an adult who was a healthcare worker with PCR-confirmed SARS-CoV-2 infection or an uninfected control (not recorded which). Both conserved end residues are part of each CDR3. Each record gives: CDR3 length, clone size, J gene, V gene, D gene, CDR3 protein, CDR3 DNA. D genes are given only for firm matches. Only part of the rows carry a size: once, few, many, or a class if the clone is expanded.

20,.,TRBJ2-5,TRBV7-8,TRBD2,CASSYSRGSGLAGVLETQYF,TGTGCCAGCAGCTACTCTAGAGGTTCGGGCCTAGCGGGAGTTCTGGAGACCCAGTACTTC
13,few,TRBJ2-4,TRBV12-3/TRBV12-4,.,CASSFLAKNIQYF,TGTGCCAGCAGTTTTTTAGCCAAAAACATTCAGTACTTC
11,few,TRBJ2-5,TRBV28,.,CASVAEETQYF,TGTGCCAGCGTAGCCGAAGAGACCCAGTACTTC
13,few,TRBJ2-3,TRBV11-2,TRBD2,CASSLPSGDTQYF,TGTGCCAGCAGCTTGCCTAGCGGGGATACGCAGTATTTT
13,few,TRBJ2-1,TRBV20-1,TRBD2,CSAWGLASNEQFF,TGCAGTGCTTGGGGACTAGCGAGTAATGAGCAGTTCTTC
12,few,TRBJ2-7,TRBV11-2,.,CASSLERYEQYF,TGTGCCAGCAGCTTAGAACGTTACGAGCAGTACTTC
13,.,TRBJ1-1,TRBV9,.,CASSGPMNTEAFF,TGTGCCAGCAGTGGACCCATGAACACTGAAGCTTTCTTT
15,.,TRBJ2-2,TRBV19,.,CASNPRKANTGELFF,TGTGCCAGTAATCCCCGAAAGGCGAACACCGGGGAGCTGTTTTTT
12,few,TRBJ2-5,TRBV19,.,CASIPGGETQYF,TGTGCCAGTATTCCAGGAGGAGAGACCCAGTACTTC
12,many,TRBJ2-3,TRBV29-1,.,CSVTTGIGTQYF,TGCAGCGTTACCACAGGGATCGGTACGCAGTATTTT
17,.,TRBJ2-7,TRBV5-5,.,CASSLGASREIQWEQYF,TGTGCCAGCAGCTTGGGGGCTAGCCGGGAGATACAGTGGGAGCAGTACTTC
14,.,TRBJ2-5,TRBV5-1,.,CASSPERYQETQYF,TGCGCCAGCAGCCCCGAGCGGTACCAAGAGACCCAGTACTTC
14,few,TRBJ1-4,TRBV3-1,TRBD1,CASSPRTGGEKLFF,TGTGCCAGCAGCCCCCGGACAGGGGGTGAAAAACTGTTTTTT
14,many,TRBJ1-3,TRBV20-1,.,CSARPGGIGNTIYF,TGCAGTGCTAGACCGGGGGGCATTGGAAACACCATATATTTT
14,once,TRBJ2-2,TRBV20-1,TRBD1,CSAGTGEGTGELFF,TGCAGTGCAGGGACAGGGGAAGGCACCGGGGAGCTGTTTTTT
13,many,TRBJ1-1,TRBV27,.,CASSLMENTEAFF,TGTGCCAGCAGTTTAATGGAGAACACTGAAGCTTTCTTT
15,few,TRBJ2-1,TRBV27,.,CASNPMESSYNEQFF,TGTGCCAGCAACCCAATGGAAAGCTCCTACAATGAGCAGTTCTTC
13,few,TRBJ1-1,TRBV2,.,CASSETGDTEAFF,TGTGCCAGCAGTGAAACGGGGGACACTGAAGCTTTCTTT
12,.,TRBJ2-1,TRBV15,.,CATSRSHNEQFF,TGTGCCACCAGCAGGTCCCACAATGAGCAGTTCTTC
14,once,TRBJ2-5,TRBV27,.,CASSPVGVQETQYF,TGTGCCAGCAGCCCGGTAGGGGTGCAAGAGACCCAGTACTTC
15,.,TRBJ2-7,TRBV27,TRBD1,CASSLIGGDFYEQYF,TGTGCCAGCAGTTTAATAGGGGGCGATTTCTACGAGCAGTACTTC
13,many,TRBJ2-3,TRBV11-1,.,CASLSQGGDTQYF,TGTGCCAGCTTATCGCAGGGGGGAGATACGCAGTATTTT
13,.,TRBJ1-1,TRBV20-1,.,CSASRDMNTEAFF,TGCAGTGCTAGCAGGGATATGAACACTGAAGCTTTCTTT
14,few,TRBJ1-2,TRBV14,TRBD1,CASSHRDRSYGYTF,TGTGCCAGCAGCCATCGGGACAGATCCTATGGCTACACCTTC
13,many,TRBJ1-1,TRBV12-3/TRBV12-4,.,CASNQERNTEAFF,TGTGCCAGCAACCAGGAAAGGAACACTGAAGCTTTCTTT
13,few,TRBJ2-1,TRBV7-9,TRBD2,CASRFSREGQKFF,TGTGCCAGCAGATTCTCGCGGGAGGGCCAAAAGTTCTTC
16,few,TRBJ2-3,TRBV7-8,TRBD2,CASSHALAGGRYTQYF,TGTGCCAGCAGCCACGCCCTAGCGGGAGGGCGATATACGCAGTATTTT